This T cell receptor (beta chain) comes out of a study of identical twins (dated by TCRdb to between 2015 and 2016). For the wider study: TCR alpha and beta repertoires from monozygotic twins, unrelated adults of various ages and cord blood were deep-sequenced to test whether fetal clonotypes persist. Replicate twin experiments were performed at different times using different library preparation protocols to rule out contamination.

This clonotype has just a few counts. There is no known antigen for this receptor. The sample holds no much larger clone one base away, and base qualities are not on file. The research as a whole found: Because the same donors could not be followed over many years, conclusions were based on cross-sectional statistical analysis. Out-of-frame TCR alpha sharing in monozygotic twins was systematically underestimated by recombination models, whereas sharing between unrelated individuals was in agreement with the recombination models. The excess sharing between twins in beta out-of-frame sequences was weaker because fewer shared sequences reduced the signal-to-noise ratio. Invariant T cells such as MAIT and iNKT could partly confound zero-insertion analyses, although diverse VJ usage argued against such confounding for most clonotypes. Out-of-frame TCR alpha sequences shared between twins showed an excess of low generation-probability sequences compared with coincidental sharing between unrelated individuals. Abundant cord blood beta clonotypes carried fewer insertions; young adult naive repertoires showed a weaker similar trend, while memory repertoires showed none.

The CDR3 sequence holds 16 residues, the cysteine and phenylalanine included. Only the CDR3 part of the read is kept: 48 bases, read in frame from the first base. V and J are trimmed by 3 bases and 2 bases, and the gene matches miss 5 bases of the junction. CDR1 and CDR2 (KGHSH, LQKENI) derive from the germline V gene. Libraries were made using 5' RACE. Sequencing used an Illumina HiSeq 2000. Template switching added a universal primer binding site, and the final cDNA carried a unique molecular identifier that allowed TCR cDNA molecules to be counted accurately. Specific primers in the conserved constant-segment region were used to synthesize first-strand cDNA for TCR alpha and beta chains. To control for contamination, each cDNA library was double barcoded with a SMART-Mk sample barcode plus Illumina barcodes. TruSeq adapter sequences and Illumina sample barcodes were added in two successive PCR steps. Sequencing of the TCR alpha and beta cDNA libraries was done on the Illumina HiSeq platform using custom primers. Turning to the authors' computational methods: Unique molecular identifiers were extracted from raw reads with MiGEC, and CDR3 positions were determined with MiXCR. Recombination models were inferred per individual with the repgenHMM and IGoR tools using an EM algorithm. Shared clonotypes were analyzed with the tcR package in R, and sharing was normalized by the product of cloneset sizes. To study raw recombination without the effects of thymic and clonal selection, out-of-frame nonproductive sequences were analyzed. Clones were called with MiXCR by TCRdb after fastp trimmed the public reads at Q25, and only in-frame beta chains were retained. Each CDR3 protein gets just one entry, which takes the most common genes and DNA from the rows behind it. V and J calls and clone size were set by TCRdb, not the authors. The sample profile shows 700,000 or so distinct CDR3 sequences; about 9.4% of them were found once. Around 0.95% of the sample comes from the top ten.

Only healthy Caucasian donors were included. Three pairs of female monozygotic twins, all aged roughly 18 to 29 years, made up the twin cohort. RNA for TCR libraries was isolated from peripheral blood mononuclear cells. The same sample was also studied in work on yellow fever vaccine responses in identical twins. The second paper further reports: The T cell response to vaccination in identical twins was reported by the authors to appear partly convergent and partly personalized. In the study, vaccine-responding T cell clones were precisely tracked in identical twins.

This receptor was taken from a woman aged 18 to 35 in good health. The sample comprised PBMCs. This receptor chain uses TRBV18 and TRBJ2-3, with TRBD1 identical over 10 junction bases. The DNA is as follows: TGTGCCAGCTCACCGACAGGGGGCCGCTCCACAGATACGCAGTATTTT. This sequence encodes CASSPTGGRSTDTQYF.